A single sample gave rise to the 12 T cell receptor beta chains below, sequenced in a study of spatial heterogeneity in lung cancer. The study, taken as a whole, reports: In tumors, expanded intratumoral alpha and beta TCR counts tracked mutation counts.

Time point of the sample: sample taken at primary tumor resection. No antigens are known for them. TCRdb re-derived calls from the 5' RACE reads in MiXCR, one entry per CDR3 protein. The sample consists of roughly 19,000 distinct CDR3 sequences, 15% to 20% of them appearing once. Here the sequenced sample was lung tumor tissue, taken at surgery. The source is a female donor with early-stage non-small cell lung cancer.

The J gene is TRBJ2-1, the V gene TRBV5-1; no clear D. The CDR3 consists of 16 residues. Germline V lookup: CDR1 SGHRS, CDR2 YFSETQ. The V end lost 0 bases, the J end lost 4 bases, and 14 bases lay between the germline ends. CDR3 in DNA: TGCGCCAGCAGCTTGGCCGCACAGAACGTTTACAATGAGCAGTTCTTC. This encodes CASSLAAQNVYNEQFF.

This clonotype was detected a few times. The J gene is TRBJ2-1, the V gene TRBV12-3 or TRBV12-4; 10 bases align to TRBD2. V trimming: 5 bases; J trimming: 7 bases; junction bases outside the gene matches: 8. This CDR3 has 15 amino acids. This CDR3 reads CASSPGTSVRNEQFF. The DNA of the CDR3 is TGTGCCAGCAGTCCCGGGACTAGCGTAAGAAATGAGCAGTTCTTC.

Ten or more counts support this clonotype. The chain joins TRBV28 to TRBJ2-7, with D perhaps matching TRBD2 (5 bases). Trimming removed 8 bases from V and 3 bases from J, with 20 bases in between. The CDR3 runs to 15 residues. The germline gives CDR1 MDHEN, CDR2 SYDVKM. In DNA, the CDR3 is TGTGCCAGCGCTATCTCCGGACTGAAATACTACGAGCAGTACTTC. Translating it yields CASAISGLKYYEQYF.

This clonotype was seen a few times. The J gene is TRBJ2-1, the V gene TRBV2, with TRBD1 matching 7 bases. The CDR3 contains 13 residues. Germline V gene sequence: CDR1 SNHLY, CDR2 FYNNEI. V dropped 7 bases and J dropped 6; count of bases not matched to a gene: 6. For the CDR3, the DNA is TGTGCCAGCAAGGGACAGAGTATCAATGAGCAGTTCTTC. It is translated as CASKGQSINEQFF.

There are many counts of this clonotype. The V call is TRBV12-3 or TRBV12-4, the J call TRBJ2-1; the D gene is possibly TRBD2 (6 bases). The length of the CDR3 is 16 residues. V was trimmed by 7 bases and J by 9 bases, leaving 25 bases between them. The CDR3 sequence is CASNPERGSGRSEQFF. DNA of the CDR3: TGTGCCAGCAACCCCGAGAGGGGTAGCGGAAGGAGTGAGCAGTTCTTC.

As to this clonotype: The conserved closing phenylalanine or tryptophan is absent in this CDR3, likely reflecting a read error. The chain couples TRBV3-1 to TRBJ2-7; 12 bases are a match to TRBD2. After removal of 4 bases from V and 5 bases from J, the junction contained 12 bases not matched to a gene. Germline V gene data show CDR1 as LGHDT and CDR2 as YNNKEL (reference sequence). This CDR3 comprises 17 residues. CDR3 region: CASSPAKPGLAGDEQYL. The CDR3 DNA reads as TGTGCCAGCAGCCCGGCCAAACCGGGACTAGCGGGCGACGAGCAGTACCTC.

This clonotype was counted many times. The gene calls are TRBV20-1 and TRBJ2-7; no firm D call. The CDR3 is 12 residues long. CDR1 and CDR2 (germline): DFQATT, SNEGSKA (reference sequence). V shed 6 bases and J shed 1 base, with 10 bases lying between them. CDR3 DNA: TGCAGTGCCTCGGACGGATCCTACGAGCAGTACTTC. Translating gives CSASDGSYEQYF.

This clonotype was seen a few times. V and J are TRBV6-1 and TRBJ2-7; D gene unclear. This CDR3 spans 14 amino acids. Germline values: CDR1 MNHNS, CDR2 SASEGT. Trimming pared 7 bases from V and 2 bases from J, leaving 15 bases between. The CDR3 DNA reads TGTGCCAGCACCCGAGAGGCTCGTACCTACGAGCAGTACTTC. This encodes CASTREARTYEQYF.

The chain links TRBV20-1 to TRBJ2-2; D may be TRBD1 (6 bases). V lost 7 bases to trimming and J lost 0 bases, with 21 bases between them. This CDR3 comprises 17 residues. The germline V gene encodes CDR1 DFQATT and CDR2 SNEGSKA (reference sequence). The CDR3 sequence: CSVLGKKDRPNTGELFF. As DNA, the CDR3 is TGCAGTGTGCTAGGGAAAAAGGACAGACCGAACACCGGGGAGCTGTTTTTT.

The table lists this clonotype with a few counts. V usage is TRBV19 and J usage is TRBJ2-7; D not certain. Germline V gene data show CDR1 as LNHDA and CDR2 as SQIVND (reference sequence). The CDR3 totals 15 residues. V was clipped by 3 bases and J by 2 bases, with 14 bases between them. DNA for the CDR3: TGTGCCAGTAGTATGAAGATAGGAGCCGCCTACGAGCAGTACTTC. Translation: CASSMKIGAAYEQYF.

This clonotype appeared many times. In nucleotides, the CDR3 is TGTGCCAGCAGCTTCCGTTCATCTAGGTCCTACGAGCAGTACTTC. The encoded protein is CASSFRSSRSYEQYF. The J gene is TRBJ2-7, the V gene TRBV11-1, with D hard to call. The CDR3 length is 15 residues. CDR1 and CDR2 from the germline V gene are SGHAT and FQDESV (reference sequence). V lost 3 bases and J 1 base, leaving 13 bases between the germline ends.

This clonotype was found many times. The chain joins TRBV18 to TRBJ2-5; 7 bases are shared with TRBD1. Losses at the gene ends were 3 bases for V and 4 bases for J; bases not matched to a gene: 5. Germline lookup yields CDR1 KGHSH and CDR2 LQKENI. The CDR3 length is 14 residues. The CDR3 sequence: CASSPSTGRETQYF. In DNA, the CDR3 is TGTGCCAGCTCACCGTCGACAGGGAGAGAGACCCAGTACTTC.